This TCR beta chain came from a study of T cell responses to AZD1222 COVID-19 vaccine. Study-level information: Second doses at about 4 or about 12 weeks were pooled. General observations from the study: Most donors were white British and more were female, and clonal diversity was possibly underestimated. Spike was spanned by vaccine-associated CD4 TCRs, with dominance at 160-218 and 743-854. Nearly half of spike-specific TCRs reportedly target unmutated variant regions.

There are 15 residues in the CDR3. Looked up from germline, CDR1 is LNHDA and CDR2 is SQIVND (reference sequence). With 4 bases removed from V and 2 bases from J, the gap between germline ends came to 15 bases. A word on this clone: No antigen is known for it.

TCRdb's copy holds only in-frame clones and misses some; the assay was immunoSEQ multiplex PCR. The data contain about 120,000 clones, approximately 90% of them singletons. Sequenced here: peripheral blood, sampled on day 0 of AZD1222 vaccination. The V and J genes are TRBV19 and TRBJ2-7; possible D gene TRBD1, 6 bases. This receptor was obtained from an adult in good health. CDR3 sequence: CASSKGTWGTYEQYF. In nucleotides, the CDR3 is TGTGCCAGTAGTAAGGGGACATGGGGAACCTACGAGCAGTACTTC.